Below are 11 T cell receptor beta chains sequenced from a single sample in a study of blood T cell repertoires in COVID-19. The method was immunoSEQ multiplex PCR; TCRdb's version includes in-frame clones alone and lacks a portion of them. The table includes about 280,000 clones, around nine tenths detected once. The sequenced material came from peripheral blood. The receptor set was obtained from a woman aged 40 to 50 who had recovered from COVID-19.

This clone was picked up a small number of times. The chain recombines TRBV29-1 with TRBJ1-2, with D perhaps matching TRBD1 (6 bases). Germline V gene data show CDR1 as SQVTM and CDR2 as ANQGSEA. V gave up 6 bases and J gave up 2 bases, with 10 bases separating them. The CDR3 sequence is 12 residues long. The CDR3 DNA sequence: TGCAGCGTAGACGGGACAAACTATGGCTACACCTTC. Protein product: CSVDGTNYGYTF. Based on the CDR3 plus reference TRBV29-1 and TRBJ1-2, the full variable domain is SAVISQKPSRDICQRGTSLTIQCQVDSQVTMMFWYRQQPGQSLTLIATANQGSEATYESGFVIDKFPISRPNLTFSTLTVSNMSPEDSSIYLCSVDGTNYGYTFGSGTRLTVV.

The gene calls are TRBV7-9 and TRBJ2-7; D unclear. Germline CDR1 is SEHNR and CDR2 is FQNEAQ (reference sequence). The V and J ends lost 4 bases and 4 bases respectively, with 14 bases between them. This CDR3 contains 14 residues. The CDR3 here is CASSSLESAYEQYF. For the CDR3, the DNA is TGTGCCAGCAGCTCGCTAGAGAGTGCGTACGAGCAGTACTTC.

The DNA of the CDR3 is TGTGCCAGCACGTCGGACAACTTCGGGGGAAACACCATATATTTT. It codes for CASTSDNFGGNTIYF. The chain has TRBV5-4 and TRBJ1-3; possible D gene TRBD1, 5 bases. The germline gives CDR1 SGHNT, CDR2 YYREEE (reference sequence). This CDR3 is built from 15 residues. Trimming removed 6 bases at V and 4 bases at J, with 17 bases between.

This clone was picked up one time. The chain has TRBV27 and TRBJ2-1; TRBD2 matches at 12 bases. Germline V gene lookup returns CDR1 MNHEY and CDR2 SMNVEV (reference sequence). Trimming removed 6 bases from V and 4 bases from J; junction bases left unmatched: 16. This CDR3 is built from 19 residues. The CDR3 nucleotides read TGTGCCAGCAGATCCCCTCCCTCTAGCGGGAGGGCTTTATACAATGAGCAGTTCTTC. Its translation: CASRSPPSSGRALYNEQFF.

The chain joins TRBV6-5 to TRBJ2-5, with D perhaps TRBD1 (5 bases). V lost 7 bases to trimming and J lost 9 bases, with 18 bases between them. Germline loops: CDR1 MNHEY, CDR2 SVGAGI. CDR3 length: 13 residues. The CDR3: CASNRQNSAAQYF. As DNA, the CDR3 is TGTGCCAGCAATCGACAGAACTCCGCGGCCCAGTACTTC.

The chain links TRBV7-9 to TRBJ2-7; the match to TRBD1 covers 7 bases. Trimming cost V 5 bases and J 4 bases; bases outside gene matches: 2. CDR1 is SEHNR and CDR2 is FQNEAQ in the germline V gene (reference sequence). CDR3 length: 12 residues. The DNA for the CDR3 is TGTGCCAGCAGCCGGGGACAGTACGAGCAGTACTTC. Protein product: CASSRGQYEQYF.

The chain carries TRBV3-1 (or the pseudogene TRBV3-2) and TRBJ2-2, with D hard to call. V was shortened by 2 bases and J by 5 bases, with 15 bases between the two germline ends. The CDR3 length is 16 residues. Germline CDR1 LGHDT, CDR2 YNNKEL (reference sequence). CDR3 bases: TGTGCCAGCAGCCAAAGCTTGGCTAGTGCGACCGGGGAGCTGTTTTTT. Amino acid sequence: CASSQSLASATGELFF.

V is TRBV29-1 and J is TRBJ2-2, with 8 bases identical to TRBD2. J gave up 7 bases and V 0 bases, and 13 bases lay outside the gene matches. The V gene's germline CDR1 is SQVTM and CDR2 ANQGSEA. The CDR3 is 17 amino acids. Written as DNA, the CDR3 is TGCAGCGTTGAAGATCCCGAACCGGGAGGGCCGGGCGGGGAGCTGTTTTTT. Protein sequence: CSVEDPEPGGPGGELFF.

V usage is TRBV30 and J usage is TRBJ2-5, with 7 bases matching TRBD2. V lost 2 bases and J lost 5; bases outside the gene matches: 11. Per the germline V gene, CDR1 is GTSNPN and CDR2 is SVGIG (reference sequence). This CDR3 spans 15 amino acids. This CDR3 reads CAWSSGLGVEETQYF. The CDR3 coding sequence is TGTGCCTGGAGTAGCGGACTAGGTGTGGAGGAGACCCAGTACTTC. Using reference TRBV30 and TRBJ2-5 for the parts outside the CDR3, the full variable domain is SQTIHQWPATLVQPVGSPLSLECTVEGTSNPNLYWYRQAAGRGLQLLFYSVGIGQISSEVPQNLSASRPQDRQFILSSKKLLLSDSGFYLCAWSSGLGVEETQYFGPGTRLLVL.

The rearrangement uses TRBV5-4 and TRBJ2-7; D may be TRBD2 (7 bases). The V and J ends lost 3 bases and 3 bases respectively, with 19 bases between them. The CDR3 is 16 residues long. CDR1 SGHNT and CDR2 YYREEE come from the germline V gene (reference sequence). The CDR3 coding sequence is TGTGCCAGCAGCTGGGGGGGGCGTTTGGGCGGCTACGAGCAGTACTTC. Translation: CASSWGGRLGGYEQYF.

The chain carries TRBV19 and TRBJ2-5; TRBD1 agrees at 11 bases. There are 14 residues in the CDR3. Germline loops: CDR1 LNHDA, CDR2 SQIVND (reference sequence). J gave up 4 bases and V 5 bases, and 3 bases lay outside the gene matches. The CDR3 DNA reads TGTGCCAGTAGTGGGACAGGGGGTCGAGAGACCCAGTACTTC. Translation: CASSGTGGRETQYF.